This T cell receptor beta chain emerged from a study of T cell repertoires in cytomegalovirus infection. TCRdb used MiXCR to reprocess the reads, holding one entry per CDR3 protein. The sample consists of more than 250,000 distinct CDR3 sequences, around 25% of them appearing once. In the case of this clonotype: What it binds is unknown.

Trimming took 0 bases from V and 3 from J; bases not matched to a gene: 7. The CDR3 runs 16 residues. Germline CDR1 is LGHNA and CDR2 is YSLEER. V is TRBV4-3 and J is TRBJ2-7; 8 positions match TRBD2. Sequencing used cultured PBMCs, obtained from culture after CMV antigen stimulation. This receptor was obtained from a human donor in good health (CMV status not recorded). Some clones in this sample may be carry-over from other donors' samples. The CDR3: CASSQEILGLGYEQYF. Written as DNA, the CDR3 is TGCGCCAGCAGCCAAGAAATTTTGGGACTAGGCTACGAGCAGTACTTC.